These T cell receptor beta chains were read from a single sample in a study of cytomegalovirus exposure and HLA in healthy donors. Method: immunoSEQ multiplex PCR; TCRdb's copy keeps in-frame clones and lacks some. This sample has about 120,000 clones, with 81% found just once. The sample consisted of PBMCs. These receptor sequences come from a middle-aged woman in good health and CMV-seronegative. CDR3s include the opening cysteine and the closing phenylalanine or tryptophan.

j_call | v_call | cdr3_aa
TRBJ1-1 | TRBV25-1 | CASSATGGYTEAFF
TRBJ1-5 | TRBV5-6 | CASSLGGFRNQPQHF
TRBJ1-2 | TRBV25-1 | CASSEGQGVNYGYTF
TRBJ1-1 | TRBV28 | CASSTRDSLRTEAFF
TRBJ1-2 | TRBV28 | CASLTAPGQQDTYGYTF
TRBJ1-2 | TRBV5-4 | CASSLRDRVGYTF
TRBJ1-5 | TRBV9 | CASSVVEYNQPQHF
TRBJ1-4 | TRBV7-2 | CASSLVAEKLFF
TRBJ1-6 | TRBV10-1 | CASSETGNSPLHF
TRBJ2-2 | TRBV15 | CATKMDTDTGELFF
TRBJ1-2 | TRBV29-1 | CSAGTEGYTF